This T cell receptor beta chain was recovered during a study of blood T cell repertoires in COVID-19. Looking at the study overall: Material from acute and convalescent COVID-19 was sourced from the United States, Italy and Spain. T cells, B-cell-depleted T cells, or PBMCs provided the cDNA or gDNA that served as material.

This clone occurred a few times. In the authors' workflow: Researchers report that nucleated cell counts were estimated from reference gene primer amplification. Generated by immunoSEQ multiplex PCR, the TCRdb table keeps only in-frame clones and is missing some. The V and J calls and clone size are taken from that table; D and trimming were inferred from the DNA. The repertoire has 45,000 to 70,000 clones, 90% to 95% of them found once; the top ten carry 7.3%. Germline CDR1 MGHRA, CDR2 YSYEKL. CDR3 length: 12 amino acids. V lost 1 base to trimming and J lost 2 bases, with 2 bases between them. The clonotype was recovered from a woman aged 55 to 70 with active or convalescent COVID-19. The chain links TRBV4-1 to TRBJ1-2; unclear D gene. The sequenced sample consisted of peripheral blood. The CDR3 region has the DNA TGCGCCAGCAGCCAAGCGAACTATGGCTACACCTTC. Translated: CASSQANYGYTF.